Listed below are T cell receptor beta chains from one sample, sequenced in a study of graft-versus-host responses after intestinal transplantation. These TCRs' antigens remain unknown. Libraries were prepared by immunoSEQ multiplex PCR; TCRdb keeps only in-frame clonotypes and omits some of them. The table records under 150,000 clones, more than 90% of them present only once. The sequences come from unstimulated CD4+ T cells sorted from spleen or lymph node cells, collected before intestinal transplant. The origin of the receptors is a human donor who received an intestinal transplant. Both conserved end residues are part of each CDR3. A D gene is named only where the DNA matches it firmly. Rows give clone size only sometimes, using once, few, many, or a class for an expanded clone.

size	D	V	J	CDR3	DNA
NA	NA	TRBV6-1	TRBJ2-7	CASSRQYYEQYF	TGTGCCAGCAGTAGACAGTACTACGAGCAGTACTTC
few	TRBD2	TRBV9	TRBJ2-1	CASSERGVENEQFF	TGTGCCAGCAGCGAGCGGGGGGTTGAGAATGAGCAGTTCTTC
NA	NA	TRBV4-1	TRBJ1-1	CASSPLRGMGNTEAFF	TGCGCCAGCAGCCCCCTCAGGGGAATGGGGAACACTGAAGCTTTCTTT
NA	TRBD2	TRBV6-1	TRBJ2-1	CATTRSGGYNEQFF	TGTGCCACCACGCGGAGCGGGGGGTACAATGAGCAGTTCTTC
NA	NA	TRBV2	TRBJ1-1	CASSAGAAEAFF	TGTGCCAGCAGTGCAGGGGCGGCCGAAGCTTTCTTT
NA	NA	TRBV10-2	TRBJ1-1	CASRPTAGQNTEAFF	TGCGCCAGCAGACCAACCGCGGGGCAGAACACTGAAGCTTTCTTT
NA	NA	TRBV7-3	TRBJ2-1	CASSLRGGPSYNEQFF	TGTGCCAGCAGCTTACGGGGCGGACCCTCCTACAATGAGCAGTTCTTC
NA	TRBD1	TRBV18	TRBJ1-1	CASSPPRDRVVGTEAFF	TGTGCCAGCTCACCACCGAGGGACAGGGTAGTGGGAACTGAAGCTTTCTTT
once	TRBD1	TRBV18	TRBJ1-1	CASSPGVQGGTEAFF	TGTGCCAGCTCTCCTGGGGTACAGGGGGGCACTGAAGCTTTCTTT
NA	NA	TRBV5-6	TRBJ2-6	CASRFAARLSSGANVLTF	TGTGCCAGTAGGTTCGCGGCCAGGCTAAGCTCTGGGGCCAACGTCCTGACTTTC
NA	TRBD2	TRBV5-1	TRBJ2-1	CASSPGGSYNEQFF	TGCGCCAGCAGCCCGGGGGGCTCCTACAATGAGCAGTTCTTC
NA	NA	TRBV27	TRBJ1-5	CASRSGPSNNQPQHF	TGTGCCAGCCGAAGTGGGCCCTCAAACAATCAGCCCCAGCATTTT
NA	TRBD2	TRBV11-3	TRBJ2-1	CASSLEQRGGSEQFF	TGTGCCAGCAGCTTAGAGCAGCGGGGGGGTAGTGAGCAGTTCTTC
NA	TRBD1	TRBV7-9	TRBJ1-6	CAIPEGGLLSSPLHF	TGTGCCATCCCGGAAGGGGGCCTATTGAGTTCACCCCTCCACTTT
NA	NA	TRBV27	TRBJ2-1	CASNPAGETEQFF	TGTGCCAGCAATCCAGCCGGGGAGACTGAGCAGTTCTTC
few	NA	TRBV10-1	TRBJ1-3	CASSESTRGSGNTIYF	TGCGCCAGCAGTGAGTCGACGCGGGGGTCTGGAAACACCATATATTTT
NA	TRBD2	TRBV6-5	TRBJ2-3	CASSTTGGDMYTQYF	TGTGCCAGCAGTACCACGGGGGGTGATATGTATACGCAGTATTTT
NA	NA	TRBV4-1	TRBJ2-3	CASSRGGRVDTQYF	TGCGCCAGCAGCCGGGGGGGCCGGGTAGATACGCAGTATTTT
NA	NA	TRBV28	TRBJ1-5	CASSLWGRLVQPQHF	TGTGCCAGCAGTTTATGGGGGCGCCTGGTTCAGCCCCAGCATTTT
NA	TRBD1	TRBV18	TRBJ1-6	CASSPRDRGILSPLHF	TGTGCCAGCTCACCCCGGGACAGGGGGATTTTGTCACCCCTCCACTTT
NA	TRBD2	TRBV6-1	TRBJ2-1	CASSEQSGGNNEQFF	TGTGCCAGCAGTGAACAGAGCGGGGGCAACAATGAGCAGTTCTTC
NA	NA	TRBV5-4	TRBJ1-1	CASSVRRDTEAFF	TGTGCCAGCAGCGTGAGACGGGACACTGAAGCTTTCTTT
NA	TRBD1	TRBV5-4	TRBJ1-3	CASSNRGGNTIYF	TGTGCCAGCAGTAACAGGGGCGGAAACACCATATATTTT
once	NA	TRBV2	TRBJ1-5	CASIGDINQPQHF	TGTGCCAGCATCGGGGATATCAATCAGCCCCAGCATTTT
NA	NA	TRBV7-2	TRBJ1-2	CASSLRPQGYLPVYGYTF	TGTGCCAGCAGCTTACGGCCGCAGGGCTACCTCCCTGTCTATGGCTACACCTTC
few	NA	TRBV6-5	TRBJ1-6	CASSYSTGNSPLHF	TGTGCCAGCAGTTACTCGACGGGGAATTCACCCCTCCACTTT
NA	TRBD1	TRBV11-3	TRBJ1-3	CASSLFGTVQNTIYF	TGTGCCAGCAGCTTATTCGGGACAGTTCAAAACACCATATATTTT
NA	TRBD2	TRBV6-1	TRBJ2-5	CASSSERGVVDF	TGTGCCAGCAGCTCGGAGCGGGGGGTGGTCGACTTC
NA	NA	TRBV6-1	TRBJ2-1	CASSPTGGAYNEQFF	TGTGCCAGCAGCCCAACGGGGGGCGCCTACAATGAGCAGTTCTTC
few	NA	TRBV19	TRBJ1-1	CASSPDSTNTEAFF	TGTGCCAGTAGCCCCGACTCAACGAACACTGAAGCTTTCTTT
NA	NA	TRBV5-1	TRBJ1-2	CASSLAGEGAGTGYTF	TGCGCCAGCAGCTTGGCCGGTGAGGGAGCTGGAACAGGCTACACCTTC
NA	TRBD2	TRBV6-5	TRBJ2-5	CASTGLAAQETQYF	TGTGCCAGCACCGGACTAGCGGCCCAAGAGACCCAGTACTTC
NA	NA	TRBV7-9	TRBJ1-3	CASRQSSGNTIYF	TGTGCCAGCAGACAGAGCTCTGGAAACACCATATATTTT
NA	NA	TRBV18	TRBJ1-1	CASSPSLEGITEAFF	TGTGCCAGCTCACCATCTCTTGAAGGGATTACTGAAGCTTTCTTT
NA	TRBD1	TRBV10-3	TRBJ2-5	CAISRGTQETQYF	TGTGCCATCAGCAGGGGGACCCAAGAGACCCAGTACTTC
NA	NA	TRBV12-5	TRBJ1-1	CASGLVINRNTEAFF	TGTGCTAGTGGTTTGGTCATTAACAGGAACACTGAAGCTTTCTTT
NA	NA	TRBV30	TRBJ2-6	CAWSGGANVLTF	TGTGCCTGGAGTGGTGGGGCCAACGTCCTGACTTTC
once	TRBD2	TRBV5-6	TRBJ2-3	CASSLVVAGGQPDTQYF	TGTGCCAGCAGCTTGGTGGTGGCGGGGGGGCAGCCAGATACGCAGTATTTT
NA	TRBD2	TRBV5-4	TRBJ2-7	CASSPSGGAGNEQYF	TGTGCCAGCAGTCCTAGCGGGGGGGCCGGAAACGAGCAGTACTTC
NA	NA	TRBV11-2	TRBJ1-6	CASSLNAYSPLHF	TGTGCCAGCAGCTTAAACGCTTATTCACCCCTCCACTTT
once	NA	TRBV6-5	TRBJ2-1	CASSLLGSAEQFF	TGTGCCAGCAGTCTACTGGGATCGGCTGAGCAGTTCTTC
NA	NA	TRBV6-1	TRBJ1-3	CASQWDTIYF	TGTGCCAGCCAGTGGGACACCATATATTTT
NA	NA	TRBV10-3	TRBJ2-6	CAINSQGPASGANVLTF	TGTGCCATCAATTCACAGGGCCCTGCGTCAGGGGCCAACGTCCTGACTTTC
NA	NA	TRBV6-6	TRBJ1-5	CASSYAAGDNQPQHF	TGTGCCAGCAGTTATGCTGCGGGGGACAATCAGCCCCAGCATTTT
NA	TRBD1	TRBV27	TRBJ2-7	CASSFLGTGFWNEQYF	TGTGCCAGCAGTTTCCTTGGGACAGGGTTTTGGAACGAGCAGTACTTC
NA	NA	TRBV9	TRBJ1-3	CASSAVLPGHTIYF	TGTGCCAGCAGCGCAGTTCTACCGGGGCACACCATATATTTT
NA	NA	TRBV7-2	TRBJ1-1	CASSSWGEAFF	TGTGCCAGCAGCTCCTGGGGTGAAGCTTTCTTT
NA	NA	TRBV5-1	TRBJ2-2	CASSSQTNTGELFF	TGCGCCAGCAGCTCCCAGACGAACACCGGGGAGCTGTTTTTT
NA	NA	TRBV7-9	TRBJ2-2	CASSFWGSSANTGELFF	TGTGCCAGCAGCTTTTGGGGGTCTTCCGCGAACACCGGGGAGCTGTTTTTT
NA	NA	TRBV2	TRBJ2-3	CASSEENRQASGTQYF	TGTGCCAGCAGTGAAGAAAACCGACAGGCTTCGGGTACGCAGTATTTT
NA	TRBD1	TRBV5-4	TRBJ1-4	CASSPGQGEKLFF	TGTGCCAGCAGCCCGGGACAGGGAGAAAAACTGTTTTTT